Sequencing of this T cell receptor beta chain was carried out in a study of blood T cell repertoires in COVID-19. Across the study: Collection of acute and convalescent COVID-19 samples took place in the United States, Italy and Spain. T cells, B-cell-depleted T cells, or PBMCs provided the cDNA or gDNA that served as material.

Per the germline V gene, CDR1 is SQVTM and CDR2 is ANQGSEA. V lost 5 bases and J lost 1, with 26 bases in between. This CDR3 is built from 18 residues. In the study's own analysis: Reference gene primer amplification gave nucleated cell count estimates. Some clones are missing from TCRdb's copy, which holds only in-frame ones; the method was immunoSEQ multiplex PCR. That table supplies the V and J calls and clone size; D and trimming were determined from the DNA. The sample shows over 60,000 clones, 75% to 90% of them seen only once. The TCR originated in a woman aged 45-59 years with active COVID-19. The chain uses TRBV29-1 and TRBJ1-1, with D maybe TRBD1 (6 bases). Material for sequencing was peripheral blood. The chain's CDR3 is CSVKGRWTAAYSNTEAFF. The DNA of the CDR3 is TGCAGCGTTAAAGGACGTTGGACAGCCGCTTATTCGAACACTGAAGCTTTCTTT.